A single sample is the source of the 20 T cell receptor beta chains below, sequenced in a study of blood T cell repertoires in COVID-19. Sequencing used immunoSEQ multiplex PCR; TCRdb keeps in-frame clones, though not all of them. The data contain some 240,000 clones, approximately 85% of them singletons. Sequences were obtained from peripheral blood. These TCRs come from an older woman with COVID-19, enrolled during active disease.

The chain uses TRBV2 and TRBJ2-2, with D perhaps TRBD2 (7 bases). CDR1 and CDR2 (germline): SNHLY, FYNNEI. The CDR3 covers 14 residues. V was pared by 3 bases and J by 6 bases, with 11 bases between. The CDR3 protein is CASSDAGAAGELFF. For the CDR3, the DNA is TGTGCCAGCAGTGATGCGGGGGCAGCCGGGGAGCTGTTTTTT.

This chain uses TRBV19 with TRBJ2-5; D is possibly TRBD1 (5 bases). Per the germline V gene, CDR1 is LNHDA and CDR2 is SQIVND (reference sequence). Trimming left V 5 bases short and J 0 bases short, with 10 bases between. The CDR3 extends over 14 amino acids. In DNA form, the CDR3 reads TGTGCCAGTAGTTCGGAGACAGACCAAGAGACCCAGTACTTC. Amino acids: CASSSETDQETQYF.

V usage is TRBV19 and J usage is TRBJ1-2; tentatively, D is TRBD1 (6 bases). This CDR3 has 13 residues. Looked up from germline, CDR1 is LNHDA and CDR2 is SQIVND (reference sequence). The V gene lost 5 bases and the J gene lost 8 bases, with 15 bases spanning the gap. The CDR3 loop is CASSPPRTVGYTF. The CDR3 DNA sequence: TGTGCCAGTAGTCCCCCCCGGACAGTCGGCTACACCTTC.

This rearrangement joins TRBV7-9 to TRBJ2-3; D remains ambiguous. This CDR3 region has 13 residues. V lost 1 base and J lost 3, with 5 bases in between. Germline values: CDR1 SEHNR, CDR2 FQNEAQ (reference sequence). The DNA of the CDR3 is TGTGCCAGCAGCTTAGGACTTACAGATACGCAGTATTTT. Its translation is CASSLGLTDTQYF.

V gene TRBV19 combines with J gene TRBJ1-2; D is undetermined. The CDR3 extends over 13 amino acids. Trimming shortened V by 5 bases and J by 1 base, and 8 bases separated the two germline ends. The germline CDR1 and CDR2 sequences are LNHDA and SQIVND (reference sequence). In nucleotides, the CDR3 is TGTGCCAGTAGTGAGACGGGTAACTATGGCTACACCTTC. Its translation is CASSETGNYGYTF.

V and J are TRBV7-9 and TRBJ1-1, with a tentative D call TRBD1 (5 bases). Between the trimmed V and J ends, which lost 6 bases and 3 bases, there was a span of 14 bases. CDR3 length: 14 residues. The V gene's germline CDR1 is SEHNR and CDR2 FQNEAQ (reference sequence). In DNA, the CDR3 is TGTGCCAGCAGGGGACTAGGAGGGGACACTGAAGCTTTCTTT. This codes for CASRGLGGDTEAFF.

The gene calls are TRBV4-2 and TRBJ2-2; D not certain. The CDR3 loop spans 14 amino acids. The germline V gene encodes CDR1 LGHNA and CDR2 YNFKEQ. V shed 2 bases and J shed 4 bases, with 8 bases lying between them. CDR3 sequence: CASSQYHGTGELFF. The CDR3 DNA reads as TGTGCCAGCAGCCAATACCACGGCACCGGGGAGCTGTTTTTT.

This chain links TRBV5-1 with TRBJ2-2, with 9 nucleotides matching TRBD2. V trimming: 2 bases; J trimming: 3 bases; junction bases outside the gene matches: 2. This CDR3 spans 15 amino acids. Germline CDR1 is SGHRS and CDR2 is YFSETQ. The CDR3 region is CASSLIAGDTGELFF. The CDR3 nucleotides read TGCGCCAGCAGCTTAATAGCGGGAGACACCGGGGAGCTGTTTTTT. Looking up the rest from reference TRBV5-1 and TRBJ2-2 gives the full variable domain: KAGVTQTPRYLIKTRGQQVTLSCSPISGHRSVSWYQQTPGQGLQFLFEYFSETQRNKGNFPGRFSGRQFSNSRSEMNVSTLELGDSALYLCASSLIAGDTGELFFGEGSRLTVL.

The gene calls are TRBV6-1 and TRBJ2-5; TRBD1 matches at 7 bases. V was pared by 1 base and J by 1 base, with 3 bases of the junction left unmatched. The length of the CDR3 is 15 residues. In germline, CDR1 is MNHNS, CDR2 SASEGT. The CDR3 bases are TGTGCCAGCAGTGAAGGGGGACAGATCCAAGAGACCCAGTACTTC. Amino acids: CASSEGGQIQETQYF.

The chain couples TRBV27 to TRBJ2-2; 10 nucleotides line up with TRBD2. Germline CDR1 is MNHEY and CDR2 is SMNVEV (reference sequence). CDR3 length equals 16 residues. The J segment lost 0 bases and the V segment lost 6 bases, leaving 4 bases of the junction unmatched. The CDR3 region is CASREAGGPNTGELFF. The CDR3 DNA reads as TGTGCCAGCAGAGAAGCGGGAGGGCCGAACACCGGGGAGCTGTTTTTT.

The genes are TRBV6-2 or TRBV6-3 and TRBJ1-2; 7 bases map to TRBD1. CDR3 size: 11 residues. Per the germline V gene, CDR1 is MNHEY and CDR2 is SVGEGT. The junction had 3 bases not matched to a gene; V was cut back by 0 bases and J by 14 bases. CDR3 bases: TGTGCCAGCAGTTACTCGACAGGGAGGACCTTC. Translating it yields CASSYSTGRTF.

The CDR3 bases are TGTGCCAGCAGTGAAGGTGGACAGGGGGTCTGGGGCGGGGAACTGTTTTTT. This gives the protein CASSEGGQGVWGGELFF. The rearrangement links TRBV25-1 to TRBJ1-4, with 10 bases fitting TRBD1. The V and J ends lost 2 bases and 12 bases, in that order; junction bases with no gene match: 15. The germline V gene has CDR1 MGHDK and CDR2 SYGVNS. The CDR3 is made up of 17 amino acids.

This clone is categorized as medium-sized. CDR3 in DNA: TGTGCCAGCAGCTTTGAGTCTGAGCGGGAGGCCCGGTACCAAGAGACCCAGTACTTC. It specifies CASSFESEREARYQETQYF. This rearrangement joins TRBV12-1 to TRBJ2-5; no check of the table's D call, TRBD2, against the DNA was made. TRBV12-1 is given as a pseudogene. The CDR3 has 19 amino acids.

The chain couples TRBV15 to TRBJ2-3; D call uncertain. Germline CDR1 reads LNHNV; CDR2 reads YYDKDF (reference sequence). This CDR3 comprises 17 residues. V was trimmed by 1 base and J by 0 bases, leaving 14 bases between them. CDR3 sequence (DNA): TGTGCCACCAGCAGAGTAGGCGGTGCCCCTAGCACAGATACGCAGTATTTT. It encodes CATSRVGGAPSTDTQYF.

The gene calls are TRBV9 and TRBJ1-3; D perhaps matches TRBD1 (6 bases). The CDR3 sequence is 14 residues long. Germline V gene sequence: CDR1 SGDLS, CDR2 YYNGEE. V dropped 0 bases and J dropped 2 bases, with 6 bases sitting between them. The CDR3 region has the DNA TGTGCCAGCAGCGTAGACAGGGCTGGAAACACCATATATTTT. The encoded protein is CASSVDRAGNTIYF. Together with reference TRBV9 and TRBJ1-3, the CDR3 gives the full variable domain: DSGVTQTPKHLITATGQRVTLRCSPRSGDLSVYWYQQSLDQGLQFLIQYYNGEERAKGNILERFSAQQFPDLHSELNLSSLELGDSALYFCASSVDRAGNTIYFGEGSWLTVV.

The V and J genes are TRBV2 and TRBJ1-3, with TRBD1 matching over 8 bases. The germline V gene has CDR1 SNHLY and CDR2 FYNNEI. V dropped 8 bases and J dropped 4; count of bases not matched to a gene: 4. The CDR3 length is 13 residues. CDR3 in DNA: TGTGCCAGCGAGACAGGGGCCGGAAACACCATATATTTT. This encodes CASETGAGNTIYF.

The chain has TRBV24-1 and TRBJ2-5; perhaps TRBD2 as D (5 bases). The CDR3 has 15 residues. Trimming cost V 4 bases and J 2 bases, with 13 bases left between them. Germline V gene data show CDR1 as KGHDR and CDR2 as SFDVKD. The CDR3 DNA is TGTGCCACCAGTGACGCCGGGATTAGACAAGAGACCCAGTACTTC. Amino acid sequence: CATSDAGIRQETQYF.

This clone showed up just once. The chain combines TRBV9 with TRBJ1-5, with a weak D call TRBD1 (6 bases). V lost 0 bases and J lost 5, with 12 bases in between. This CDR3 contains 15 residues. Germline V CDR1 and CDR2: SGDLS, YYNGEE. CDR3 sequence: CASSVGQGKDQPQHF. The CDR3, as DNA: TGTGCCAGCAGCGTAGGGCAGGGGAAGGATCAGCCCCAGCATTTT.

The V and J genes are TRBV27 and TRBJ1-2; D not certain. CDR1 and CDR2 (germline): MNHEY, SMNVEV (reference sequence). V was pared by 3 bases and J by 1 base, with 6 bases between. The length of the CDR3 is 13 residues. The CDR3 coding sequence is TGTGCCAGCAGTTTGAGGCTTAACTATGGCTACACCTTC. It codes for CASSLRLNYGYTF.

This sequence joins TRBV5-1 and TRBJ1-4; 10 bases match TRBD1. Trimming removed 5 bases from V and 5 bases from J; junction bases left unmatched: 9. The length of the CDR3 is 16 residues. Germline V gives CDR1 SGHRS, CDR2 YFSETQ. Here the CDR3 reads CASRDRGQYGNEKLFF. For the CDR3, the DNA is TGCGCCAGCAGAGACAGGGGGCAATATGGGAATGAAAAACTGTTTTTT.